These T cell receptor beta chains were read from a single sample in a study of early T cells in non-severe SARS-CoV-2 infection. One entry per CDR3 protein, called by TCRdb with MiXCR from the 5' RACE reads. The table shows around 77,000 distinct CDR3 sequences, with roughly 9.1% occurring only once. This specimen consisted of whole blood, obtained at baseline. These receptors were obtained from an adult who was a healthcare worker with PCR-confirmed SARS-CoV-2 infection or an uninfected control (not recorded which). Both conserved end residues are part of each CDR3. Each record gives: V gene, clone size, J gene, D gene, CDR3 DNA, CDR3 protein. D genes are given only for firm matches. Not every row has a clone size; where given, it reads once, few, many or a size class.

>TRBV7-9|many|TRBJ1-4|TRBD1
TGTGCCAGCTGCAGAACAGGGGGGACTGAAAAACTGTTTTTT
CASCRTGGTEKLFF
>TRBV5-4|many|TRBJ2-7|TRBD1
TGTGCCAGCAGCATTACAGGGGTCTCCTACGAGCAGTACTTC
CASSITGVSYEQYF
>TRBV15|-|TRBJ1-4|-
TGTGCCACCAGCAGAGATCTCGGGTCGGCTAATGAAAAACTGTTTTTT
CATSRDLGSANEKLFF
>TRBV7-2|few|TRBJ2-7|-
TGTGCCACCTCCACTGGGAGAGCGGAGCCCTACGAGCAGTACTTC
CATSTGRAEPYEQYF
>TRBV18|-|TRBJ2-7|-
TGTGCCAGCTCACCTAGAGCTCGTTCCTACGAGCAGTACTTC
CASSPRARSYEQYF
>TRBV9|-|TRBJ2-1|TRBD1
TGTGCCAGCAGCACCCGGGACAGGGGCTGGGAGCAGTTCTTC
CASSTRDRGWEQFF
>TRBV7-9|-|TRBJ2-7|-
TGTGCCAGCAGCTTAGCCGGAGGGGACGAGCAGTACTTC
CASSLAGGDEQYF
>TRBV11-2|many|TRBJ1-6|-
TGTGCCAGCAGCTCCAACGAGGGCACACCCCTCCACTTT
CASSSNEGTPLHF
>TRBV2|many|TRBJ1-2|TRBD1
TGTGCCAGCAGTGCGGACAGGGGTGGCTACACCTTC
CASSADRGGYTF
>TRBV15|few|TRBJ1-5|-
TGTGCCACCAGCAGAGATTCGGGACATGCCCAGCCCCAGCATTTT
CATSRDSGHAQPQHF
>TRBV3-1|-|TRBJ2-5|-
TGTGCCAGCAGCCAAGATGGAGAGACCCAGTACTTC
CASSQDGETQYF
>TRBV30|few|TRBJ2-3|TRBD2
TGTGCCTGGAGTTCACCTGGGGCTAGCGGGGGCGTGTATTTT
CAWSSPGASGGVYF
>TRBV6-1|few|TRBJ1-6|-
TGTGCCAGCAGTGCCAGGGATTCACCCCTCCACTTT
CASSARDSPLHF
>TRBV7-3|many|TRBJ2-3|-
TGTGCCAGCAGCTTAGACTGGCTCTCCGATACGCAGTATTTT
CASSLDWLSDTQYF
>TRBV7-2|few|TRBJ2-1|-
TGTGCCAGCAGCTTACCTCCTACCGGCGGAGCCTTAATCTTC
CASSLPPTGGALIF
>TRBV18|many|TRBJ1-1|-
TGTGCCAGCTCACCCCGGGGAGGGCAAATGAACACTGAAGCTTTCTTT
CASSPRGGQMNTEAFF
>TRBV7-8|few|TRBJ2-6|-
TGTGCCAGCAGCCGATTCTCTGGGGCCAACGTCCTGACTTTC
CASSRFSGANVLTF
>TRBV10-3|few|TRBJ2-3|-
TGTGCCATCAGTGAGTCTATAGATTGGGCAGATACGCAGTATTTT
CAISESIDWADTQYF
>TRBV7-2|-|TRBJ2-5|TRBD2
TGTGCCAGCAGCTCGGGACTAGCGGGGGGCGGAGGGGAGACCCAGTACTTC
CASSSGLAGGGGETQYF
>TRBV20-1|medium-sized|TRBJ2-7|-
TGCAGTGCTAGCTATGCAGGGGACTACGAGCAGTACTTC
CSASYAGDYEQYF
>TRBV5-5|-|TRBJ2-1|TRBD1
TGTGCCAGCAGCTCGACAGGGAGCTCCTACAATGAGCAGTTCTTC
CASSSTGSSYNEQFF
>TRBV2|few|TRBJ2-3|-
TGTGCCAGCAGTCAAGTCCGCGGGGGCACAGATACGCAGTATTTT
CASSQVRGGTDTQYF
>TRBV9|-|TRBJ2-1|-
TGTGCCAGCAGCGTAGTGGGGGGCTCCTACAATGAGCAGTTCTTC
CASSVVGGSYNEQFF
>TRBV6-2/TRBV6-3|few|TRBJ1-2|-
TGTGCCACCGGGCGCCCAGGGTTTGGCTACACCTTC
CATGRPGFGYTF
>TRBV5-1|many|TRBJ2-5|TRBD2
TGCGCCAGCATCGGCGGACTAGCGGGGGGAGAGACCCAGTACTTC
CASIGGLAGGETQYF
>TRBV18|-|TRBJ2-2|-
TGTGCCAGCTCACCAGGGACATCGAACACCGGGGAGCTGTTTTTT
CASSPGTSNTGELFF
>TRBV6-5|few|TRBJ2-3|TRBD1
TGTGCCAGTCAGGGACAGGGGCAGCCTACGCAGTATTTT
CASQGQGQPTQYF
>TRBV20-1|many|TRBJ1-3|-
TGCAGTGCAACCCGGAGGCAGAGGAGAGGAGACCCCACCATATATTTT
CSATRRQRRGDPTIYF